These 14 T cell receptor beta chains were all obtained from the same sample, sequenced in a study of blood T cells in healthy people across ages. Alongside a J-beta primer mix, a sample-barcoded 5' primer served in a second PCR lasting roughly 6 to 11 cycles. MiXCR, run by TCRdb on the 5' RACE reads, gives a single entry per CDR3 protein. The repertoire holds about 380,000 distinct CDR3 sequences, with about 52% as singletons. Sequencing was carried out using blood. These receptors all come from a man between 60 and 75 years old in good health.

The chain combines TRBV7-9 with TRBJ2-5, with D maybe TRBD1 (6 bases). The DNA end lines up better with TRBJ2-7; the J call may be wrong. This CDR3 has 15 amino acids. Germline V CDR1 and CDR2: SEHNR, FQNEAQ (reference sequence). In DNA, the CDR3 is TGTGCCAGCAGCTATTTAGGACAGAGTTACTACGAGCAGTACTTC. Residues: CASSYLGQSYYEQYF.

This clonotype appeared a few times. J is TRBJ2-1 and V is TRBV27; a weak D match, TRBD2 (6 bases). Deletions cut 6 bases from V and 4 bases from J, with 7 bases between. From germline, CDR1 is MNHEY and CDR2 SMNVEV (reference sequence). The CDR3 contains 12 residues. The CDR3: CASRGGYNEQFF. The CDR3, as DNA: TGTGCCAGCAGGGGGGGATACAATGAGCAGTTCTTC.

The rearrangement uses TRBV2 and TRBJ2-3; D remains ambiguous. CDR3 length: 15 amino acids. V was cut by 7 bases and J by 5 bases, with 19 bases left in between. Germline V gene sequence: CDR1 SNHLY, CDR2 FYNNEI. The CDR3 reads CASKESSYGGDTQYF. As DNA, the CDR3 is TGTGCCAGCAAAGAAAGCTCATACGGTGGAGATACGCAGTATTTT.

Many counts were recorded for this clonotype. The chain couples TRBV5-1 to TRBJ1-1; TRBD1 aligns across 8 bases. Germline loops: CDR1 SGHRS, CDR2 YFSETQ. This CDR3 contains 15 residues. Trimming cost V 4 bases and J 4 bases; bases outside gene matches: 9. This chain's CDR3 is CASSTGQGTTTEAFF. DNA of the CDR3: TGCGCCAGCAGCACCGGACAGGGTACGACCACTGAAGCTTTCTTT.

This clonotype was seen a few times. The chain couples TRBV2 to TRBJ2-1, with 7 bases matching TRBD2. The V segment lost 6 bases and the J segment 0 bases; nucleotides outside the gene matches: 2. This CDR3 has 14 residues. Germline V gives CDR1 SNHLY, CDR2 FYNNEI. CDR3 nucleotides: TGTGCCAGCAGAAGGGAGGGCTCCTACAATGAGCAGTTCTTC. Protein product: CASRREGSYNEQFF. Combining the CDR3 with reference TRBV2 and TRBJ2-1 gives the whole variable domain EPEVTQTPSHQVTQMGQEVILRCVPISNHLYFYWYRQILGQKVEFLVSFYNNEISEKSEIFDDQFSVERPDGSNFTLKIRSTKLEDSAMYFCASRREGSYNEQFFGPGTRLTVL.

This chain joins TRBV10-2 and TRBJ1-2; D is perhaps TRBD1 (5 bases). The ends were cut back, 3 bases at V and 7 bases at J, with 12 bases in the middle. The CDR3 has 13 residues. Germline lookup yields CDR1 WSHSY and CDR2 SAAADI. DNA for the CDR3: TGCGCCAGCAGTGACTATAGACAGCGTGGCTACACCTTC. Translating it yields CASSDYRQRGYTF.

This clonotype was observed at least ten times. V is TRBV10-3 and J is TRBJ2-7; 15 positions agree with TRBD2. V lost 8 bases to trimming and J lost 3 bases; unmatched junction nucleotides: 5. This CDR3 contains 15 residues. In germline, CDR1 is ENHRY, CDR2 SYGVKD. CDR3 in amino acids: CAIGGLAGGFYEQYF. CDR3 DNA: TGTGCCATCGGCGGACTAGCGGGAGGGTTCTACGAGCAGTACTTC.

This chain connects TRBV6-1 to TRBJ2-7; TRBD1 matches at 10 bases. The DNA end is more similar to TRBJ2-5, so the J call may be wrong. Germline CDR1 reads MNHNS; CDR2 reads SASEGT. The CDR3 runs to 14 residues. CDR3 DNA sequence: TGTGCCAGCACCATGGGACAGGGGAAGGAGACCCAGTACTTC. It encodes CASTMGQGKETQYF.

This clonotype was seen only a few times. V and J are TRBV20-1 and TRBJ1-4; D is possibly TRBD1 (5 bases). The CDR3 length is 14 residues. V dropped 2 bases and J dropped 8 bases, with 15 bases sitting between them. The V gene's germline CDR1 is DFQATT and CDR2 SNEGSKA (reference sequence). The CDR3 here is CSARPRTGGEKLFF. CDR3 sequence (DNA): TGCAGTGCTAGACCTCGCACGGGGGGAGAAAAACTGTTTTTT.

This clonotype is a singleton in its sample. A read error may produce the germline difference seen at one junction end. CDR3 nucleotide sequence: TGTGACAGCAGCGCCGGGACAGGGGTGACTGAAGCTTTCTTT. This encodes CDSSAGTGVTEAFF. This chain joins TRBV7-2 and TRBJ1-1; 10 bases agree with TRBD1. This CDR3 contains 14 residues. Per germline, CDR1 SGHTA and CDR2 FQGNSA.

The CDR3 nucleotides read TGTGCCAGCAGCTCCGACGGATCCTACGAGCAGTACTTC. Its translation is CASSSDGSYEQYF. The rearrangement links TRBV11-2 to TRBJ2-7; no definite D call. Germline lookup yields CDR1 SGHAT and CDR2 FQNNGV. V dropped 4 bases and J dropped 1 base, with 8 bases sitting between them. The CDR3 totals 13 residues. The complete variable domain, with remaining parts taken from reference TRBV11-2 and TRBJ2-7, reads EAGVAQSPRYKIIEKRQSVAFWCNPISGHATLYWYQQILGQGPKLLIQFQNNGVVDDSQLPKDRFSAERLKGVDSTLKIQPAKLEDSAVYLCASSSDGSYEQYFGPGTRLTVT.

CDR3 region: CASLRLTGLSGYTF. The CDR3 DNA reads as TGTGCCAGTTTGAGGTTAACAGGGCTGAGTGGCTACACCTTC. V and J are TRBV12-3 or TRBV12-4 and TRBJ1-2; the D gene is possibly TRBD1 (6 bases). The ends were cut back, 9 bases at V and 7 bases at J, with 21 bases in the middle. CDR3 size: 14 residues.

The chain joins TRBV6-2 or TRBV6-3 to TRBJ1-2; 7 bases agree with TRBD1. V trimming: 7 bases; J trimming: 4 bases; junction bases outside the gene matches: 15. The germline gives CDR1 MNHEY, CDR2 SVGEGT. The CDR3 has 16 residues. In DNA form, the CDR3 reads TGTGCCAGCACCCAGGGGAGCCAGGGGGGACTCTATGGCTACACCTTC. Translated, it gives CASTQGSQGGLYGYTF.

V usage is TRBV5-5 and J usage is TRBJ2-2; TRBD2 is a possible D gene (5 bases). Per the germline V gene, CDR1 is SGHKS and CDR2 is YYEKEE (reference sequence). Trimming shortened V by 4 bases and J by 1 base, and 17 bases separated the two germline ends. The CDR3 loop spans 17 amino acids. Written as DNA, the CDR3 is TGTGCCAGCAGCCCCCGAGGAGCGGCCATGAACACCGGGGAGCTGTTTTTT. This gives the protein CASSPRGAAMNTGELFF.